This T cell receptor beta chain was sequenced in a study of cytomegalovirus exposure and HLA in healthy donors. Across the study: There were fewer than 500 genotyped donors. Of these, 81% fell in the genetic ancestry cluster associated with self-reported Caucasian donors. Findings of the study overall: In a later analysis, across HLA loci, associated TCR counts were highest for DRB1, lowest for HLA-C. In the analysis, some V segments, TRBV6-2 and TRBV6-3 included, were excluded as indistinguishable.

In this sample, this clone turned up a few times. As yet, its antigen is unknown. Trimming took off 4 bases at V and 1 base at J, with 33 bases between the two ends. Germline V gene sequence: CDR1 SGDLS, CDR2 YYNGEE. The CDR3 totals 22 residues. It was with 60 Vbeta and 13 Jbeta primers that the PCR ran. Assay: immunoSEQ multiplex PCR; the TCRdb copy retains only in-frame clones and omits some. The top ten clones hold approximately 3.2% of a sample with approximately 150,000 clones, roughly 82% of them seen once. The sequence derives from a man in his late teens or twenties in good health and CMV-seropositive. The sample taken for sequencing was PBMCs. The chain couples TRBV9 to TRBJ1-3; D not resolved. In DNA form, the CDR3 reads TGTGCCAGCAGCCCAGCCCCCGGCGGGAGGGAAGCTGGGAGCAGGTCTGGAAACACCATATATTTT. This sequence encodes CASSPAPGGREAGSRSGNTIYF.